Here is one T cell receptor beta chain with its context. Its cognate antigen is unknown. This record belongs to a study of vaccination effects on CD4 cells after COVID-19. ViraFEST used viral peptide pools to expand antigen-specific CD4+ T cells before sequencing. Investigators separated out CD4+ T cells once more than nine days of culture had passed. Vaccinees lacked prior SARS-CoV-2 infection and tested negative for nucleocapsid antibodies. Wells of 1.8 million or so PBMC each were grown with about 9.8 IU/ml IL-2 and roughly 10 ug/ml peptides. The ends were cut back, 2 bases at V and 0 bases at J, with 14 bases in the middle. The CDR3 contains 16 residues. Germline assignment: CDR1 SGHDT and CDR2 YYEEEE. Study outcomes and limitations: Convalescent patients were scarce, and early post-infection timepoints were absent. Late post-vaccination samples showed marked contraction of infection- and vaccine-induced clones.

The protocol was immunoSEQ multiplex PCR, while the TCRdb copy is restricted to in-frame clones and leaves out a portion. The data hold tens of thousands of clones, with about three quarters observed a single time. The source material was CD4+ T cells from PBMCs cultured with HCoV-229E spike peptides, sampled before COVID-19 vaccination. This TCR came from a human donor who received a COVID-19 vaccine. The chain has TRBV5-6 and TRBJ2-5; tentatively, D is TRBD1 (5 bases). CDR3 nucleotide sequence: TGTGCCAGCAGCTTATTTAGAAGGGGCTACCAAGAGACCCAGTACTTC. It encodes CASSLFRRGYQETQYF.